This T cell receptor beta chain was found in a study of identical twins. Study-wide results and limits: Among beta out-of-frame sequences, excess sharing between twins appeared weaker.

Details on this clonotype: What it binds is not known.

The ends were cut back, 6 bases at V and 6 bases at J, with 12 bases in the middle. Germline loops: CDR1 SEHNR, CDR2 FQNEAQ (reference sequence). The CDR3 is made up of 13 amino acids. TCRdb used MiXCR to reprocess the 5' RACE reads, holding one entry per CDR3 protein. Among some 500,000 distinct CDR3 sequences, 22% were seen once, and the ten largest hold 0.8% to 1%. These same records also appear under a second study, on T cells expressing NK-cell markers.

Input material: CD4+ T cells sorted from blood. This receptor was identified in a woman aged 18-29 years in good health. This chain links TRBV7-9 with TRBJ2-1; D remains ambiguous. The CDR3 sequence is CASRPWTLNEQFF. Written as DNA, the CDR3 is TGTGCCAGCAGGCCCTGGACCCTCAATGAGCAGTTCTTC. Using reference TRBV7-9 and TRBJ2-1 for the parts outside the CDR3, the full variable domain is DTGVSQNPRHKITKRGQNVTFRCDPISEHNRLYWYRQTLGQGPEFLTYFQNEAQLEKSRLLSDRFSAERPKGSFSTLEIQRTEQGDSAMYLCASRPWTLNEQFFGPGTRLTVL.